A single sample gave rise to the 15 T cell receptor beta chains below, sequenced in a study of cytomegalovirus exposure and HLA in healthy donors. 60 Vbeta and 13 Jbeta primers were used in PCR. The data were produced by immunoSEQ multiplex PCR, yet TCRdb's version contains in-frame clones alone and is incomplete. The table lists around 200,000 clones, about 80% of them singletons, with approximately 2.1% in the top ten. The sequencing sample was made of PBMCs. These receptors were obtained from a woman aged 45-59 years in good health and CMV-seronegative.

A few counts support this clone. The V gene is TRBV19, the J gene TRBJ2-2; 9 nucleotides line up with TRBD1. V was clipped by 3 bases and J by 5 bases; unmatched bases: 1. This CDR3 contains 14 residues. CDR1 and CDR2 (germline): LNHDA, SQIVND (reference sequence). CDR3 amino acids: CASSIGQGTGELFF. The CDR3 DNA follows: TGTGCCAGTAGTATCGGACAGGGGACCGGGGAGCTGTTTTTT.

This clone was observed a single time. The chain links TRBV4-3 to TRBJ2-1; 8 bases line up with TRBD1. CDR1 is LGHNA and CDR2 is YSLEER in the germline V gene. This CDR3 has 13 amino acids. The V and J ends lost 4 bases and 7 bases, in that order; junction bases with no gene match: 3. The chain's CDR3 is CASSLRQGNEQFF. The CDR3 region has the DNA TGCGCCAGCAGCCTTAGACAGGGGAATGAGCAGTTCTTC.

The V call is TRBV6-1, the J call TRBJ2-5; D is possibly TRBD1 (5 bases). CDR1 MNHNS and CDR2 SASEGT come from the germline V gene. CDR3 length: 14 amino acids. Trimming cost V 5 bases and J 5 bases, with 15 bases left between them. DNA of the CDR3: TGTGCCAGCAGTTATCATCAGGGTCTGGAGACCCAGTACTTC. It specifies CASSYHQGLETQYF.

This chain links TRBV19 with TRBJ1-6, with 7 bases that match TRBD1. Germline V lookup: CDR1 LNHDA, CDR2 SQIVND (reference sequence). Germline trimming cut 5 bases from V and 10 bases from J; bases unmatched to any gene: 5. The CDR3 loop spans 13 amino acids. The CDR3 DNA sequence: TGTGCCAGTAGTCCAGGGGGTCGATCACCCCTCCACTTT. As protein: CASSPGGRSPLHF. Drawing the rest from reference TRBV19 and TRBJ1-6, the complete variable domain is DGGITQSPKYLFRKEGQNVTLSCEQNLNHDAMYWYRQDPGQGLRLIYYSQIVNDFQKGDIAEGYSVSREKKESFPLTVTSAQKNPTAFYLCASSPGGRSPLHFGNGTRLTVT.

Written as DNA, the CDR3 is TGCAGTGCGGGGACTAGCGGGGAGTTCTTC. Its translation is CSAGTSGEFF. The chain joins TRBV20-1 to TRBJ2-1; 13 bases are a match to TRBD2. This CDR3 comprises 10 residues. In germline, CDR1 is DFQATT, CDR2 SNEGSKA (reference sequence). With V trimmed by 6 bases and J by 14 bases, 1 base remained unmatched.

This clone has a handful of counts. The gene calls are TRBV10-1 and TRBJ2-1; 8 bases align to TRBD2. V shed 0 bases, J shed 9 bases, and the junction held 4 bases outside the gene matches. Germline CDR1 is WNHNN and CDR2 is SYGVQD (reference sequence). The CDR3 sequence is 14 residues long. CDR3 in amino acids: CASSESGLGIEQFF. The CDR3 DNA follows: TGCGCCAGCAGTGAGTCGGGACTAGGGATTGAGCAGTTCTTC.

Here the CDR3 reads CASSSGQGGGYTF. Here the CDR3 DNA reads TGTGCCAGTAGCAGTGGACAGGGCGGGGGCTACACCTTC. This rearrangement joins TRBV19 to TRBJ1-2, with 8 positions matching TRBD1. Unmatched junction bases numbered 8, after V lost 6 bases and J lost 8 bases. From germline, CDR1 is LNHDA and CDR2 SQIVND (reference sequence). CDR3 length equals 13 residues.

This rearrangement joins TRBV2 to TRBJ1-1, with 9 positions matching TRBD1. The CDR3 length is 14 residues. V lost 5 bases to trimming and J lost 5 bases; unmatched junction nucleotides: 6. Germline CDR1 SNHLY, CDR2 FYNNEI. CDR3: CASSPQGANTEAFF. As DNA, the CDR3 is TGTGCCAGCAGTCCACAGGGGGCTAATACTGAAGCTTTCTTT.

This clone has more than one count but fewer than ten. This chain joins TRBV4-1 and TRBJ1-6; a weak D match, TRBD1 (5 bases). Germline-derived CDR1 and CDR2 are MGHRA and YSYEKL. The CDR3 is 16 amino acids. With 3 bases removed from V and 7 bases from J, the gap between germline ends came to 16 bases. The CDR3 here is CASSQFAGDRNSPLHF. The CDR3, as DNA: TGCGCCAGCAGCCAGTTCGCGGGGGATCGGAATTCACCCCTCCACTTT.

This rearrangement joins TRBV30 to TRBJ1-5, with 7 bases fitting TRBD1. CDR1 is GTSNPN and CDR2 is SVGIG in the germline V gene (reference sequence). This CDR3 contains 16 residues. V shed 4 bases and J 0 bases; nucleotides not matched to a gene: 9. The CDR3 reads CAWNRDRDNSNQPQHF. The CDR3 DNA reads as TGTGCCTGGAACCGGGACAGAGACAATAGCAATCAGCCCCAGCATTTT.

V gene TRBV25-1 combines with J gene TRBJ1-4, with D maybe TRBD1 (6 bases). Between the trimmed V and J ends, which lost 3 bases and 8 bases, there was a span of 19 bases. The CDR3 contains 16 residues. Germline-derived CDR1 and CDR2 are MGHDK and SYGVNS. The DNA for the CDR3 is TGTGCCAGCAGTGATCCTTCAGGGGTTTTTAGGGAAAAACTGTTTTTT. Translated: CASSDPSGVFREKLFF.

The count of this clone is one. The chain links TRBV9 to TRBJ1-5; tentatively, D is TRBD1 (6 bases). Trimming took off 1 base at V and 6 bases at J, with 14 bases between the two ends. From germline, CDR1 is SGDLS and CDR2 YYNGEE. CDR3 length equals 15 residues. The CDR3, as DNA: TGTGCCAGCAGCGTAACCGGGACAAGGGGTCAGCCCCAGCATTTT. Translation: CASSVTGTRGQPQHF.

Turning to this clone: Different DNA sequences within this sample yield the same CDR3. The chain employs TRBV18 and TRBJ1-2; a weak D match, TRBD1 (5 bases). V shed 3 bases and J shed 3 bases, with 8 bases lying between them. Germline CDR1 and CDR2: KGHSH and LQKENI. There are 13 residues in the CDR3. The CDR3 loop is CASSPTGDYGYTF. CDR3 coding DNA: TGTGCCAGCTCACCGACGGGGGACTATGGCTACACCTTC.

CDR3 loop: CASRPQTGKNTEAFF. The CDR3 bases are TGTGCCAGCAGACCTCAGACAGGGAAGAACACTGAAGCTTTCTTT. V and J are TRBV27 and TRBJ1-1; 7 nucleotides align to TRBD1. The CDR3 sequence is 15 residues long. Germline values: CDR1 MNHEY, CDR2 SMNVEV (reference sequence). V shed 6 bases, J shed 1 base, and the junction held 8 bases outside the gene matches.

The genes are TRBV7-6 and TRBJ2-3; D gene unclear. V was shortened by 0 bases and J by 2 bases, with 9 bases between the two germline ends. Germline V lookup: CDR1 SGHVS, CDR2 FNYEAQ. The CDR3 loop spans 15 amino acids. CDR3 DNA sequence: TGTGCCAGCAGCTTAGCGGCACAGTCCACAGATACGCAGTATTTT. Its translation is CASSLAAQSTDTQYF.